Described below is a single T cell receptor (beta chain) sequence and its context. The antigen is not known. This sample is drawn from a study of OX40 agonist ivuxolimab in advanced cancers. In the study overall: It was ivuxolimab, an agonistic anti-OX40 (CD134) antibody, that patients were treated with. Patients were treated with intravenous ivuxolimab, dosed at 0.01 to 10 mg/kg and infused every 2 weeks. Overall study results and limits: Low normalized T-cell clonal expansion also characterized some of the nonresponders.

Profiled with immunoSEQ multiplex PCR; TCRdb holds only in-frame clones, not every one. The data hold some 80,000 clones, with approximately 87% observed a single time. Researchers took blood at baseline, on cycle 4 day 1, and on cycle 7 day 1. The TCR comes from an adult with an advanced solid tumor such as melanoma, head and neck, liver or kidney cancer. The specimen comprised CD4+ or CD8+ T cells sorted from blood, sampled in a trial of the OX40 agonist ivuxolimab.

The CDR3 coding sequence is TGTGCCAGCAGTTTATTACGACTAGAAAGGGGGTACGAGCAGTACTTC. Its translation is CASSLLRLERGYEQYF. The chain carries TRBV27 and TRBJ2-7; D assignment may be TRBD1 or TRBD2 (6 bases each). Germline-derived CDR1 and CDR2 are MNHEY and SMNVEV (reference sequence). Trimming removed 1 base at V and 4 bases at J, with 17 bases between. This CDR3 is built from 16 residues.